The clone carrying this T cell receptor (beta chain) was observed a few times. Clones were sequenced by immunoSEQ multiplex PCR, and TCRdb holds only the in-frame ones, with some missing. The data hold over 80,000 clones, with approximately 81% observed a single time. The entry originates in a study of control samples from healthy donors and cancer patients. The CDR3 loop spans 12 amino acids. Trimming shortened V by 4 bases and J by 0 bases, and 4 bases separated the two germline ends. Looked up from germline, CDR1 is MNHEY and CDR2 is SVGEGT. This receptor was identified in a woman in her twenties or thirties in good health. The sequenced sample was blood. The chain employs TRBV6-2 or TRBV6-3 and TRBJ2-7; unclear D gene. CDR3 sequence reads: CASSWLSYEQYF. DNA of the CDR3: TGTGCCAGCAGTTGGCTCTCCTACGAGCAGTACTTC.